The rows below give T cell receptor beta chains drawn from one sample of a study of post-analysis software for immune sequencing data. Each CDR3 protein is one row after TCRdb ran MiXCR on the PCR reads. The data show 820,000 or so distinct CDR3 sequences, roughly 50% seen once. Sequenced sample: blood. The receptors here all came from a girl between 10 and 17 years old with multiple sclerosis. Each CDR3 is given with its conserved first and last residue. A D gene is named only where the DNA matches it firmly. Where a row states a size, it is once, few, many or the class of an expanded clone; other rows omit it.

J | size | V | D | DNA | CDR3
TRBJ2-4 | few | TRBV12-5 | TRBD1 | TGTGCTAGTGGTTTGGCCCCGACAGGGCTGGACAAAAACATTCAGTACTTC | CASGLAPTGLDKNIQYF
TRBJ1-4 | once | TRBV12-3/TRBV12-4 | NA | TGTGCCACCTTAGGCGAAAAACTGTTTTTT | CATLGEKLFF
TRBJ2-7 | few | TRBV7-6 | NA | TGTGCCAGCAGCTTAGGTGGGGACCCCTCCTACGAGCAGTACTTC | CASSLGGDPSYEQYF
TRBJ1-1 | NA | TRBV29-1 | NA | TGCAGCTTTGGGAGGTCAATGGGGGAAGCTTTCTTT | CSFGRSMGEAFF
TRBJ2-7 | many | TRBV12-3/TRBV12-4 | TRBD1 | TGTGCCAGCAGTTGGACAGGGGAAGGGGCCTACGAGCAGTACTTC | CASSWTGEGAYEQYF
TRBJ1-1 | once | TRBV12-3/TRBV12-4 | TRBD1 | TGTGCCAGCAGTTTTAGACAGGGGGCTCGGAGAGCTTTCTTT | CASSFRQGARRAFF
TRBJ2-7 | few | TRBV6-2/TRBV6-3 | TRBD1 | TGTGCCAGCAGTTACTTCGGGACAGGGGACCACGAGCAGTACTTC | CASSYFGTGDHEQYF
TRBJ1-2 | NA | TRBV6-6 | NA | TGTGCCAGCAGTTACTTCAGGGCCACAAAGTACTATGGCTACACCTTC | CASSYFRATKYYGYTF
TRBJ2-1 | few | TRBV12-5 | NA | TGTGCTAGTGGTTTAGGACAGAGCTCCTACAATGAGCAGTTCTTC | CASGLGQSSYNEQFF
TRBJ2-5 | NA | TRBV30 | NA | TGTGCCTGGAGTGATGGACGCCAAGAGACCCAGTACTTC | CAWSDGRQETQYF
TRBJ1-2 | few | TRBV7-9 | NA | TGTGCCAGCAGCTTGTCCAGCATAAACTATGGCTACACCTTC | CASSLSSINYGYTF
TRBJ2-1 | few | TRBV7-2 | NA | TGTGCCAGCAGCTTAGCCGGGACCTCGGTCAATGAGCAGTTCTTC | CASSLAGTSVNEQFF
TRBJ2-5 | NA | TRBV28 | NA | TGTGCCAGCAGTTCAACCCGGGACTACCAAGAGACCCAGTACTTC | CASSSTRDYQETQYF
TRBJ1-3 | NA | TRBV4-1 | NA | TGCGCCAGCAGCCCAAACGCGGGACCTGGAAACACCATATATTTT | CASSPNAGPGNTIYF
TRBJ2-1 | NA | TRBV29-1 | TRBD2 | TGCAGCGTAGGGACTAGAGGGGACAATGAGCAGTTCTTC | CSVGTRGDNEQFF
TRBJ2-3 | NA | TRBV2 | NA | TGTGCCAGCAGTGAAGTCGGGGCTAGCGCCCCAGATACGCAGTATTTT | CASSEVGASAPDTQYF
TRBJ1-2 | few | TRBV10-3 | NA | TGTGCCATCAGTGAGGCCGCAGGGAACTATGGCTACACCTTC | CAISEAAGNYGYTF
TRBJ2-5 | NA | TRBV5-1 | TRBD2 | TGCGCCAGCGCTAGCGGGGGCCAAGAGACCCAGTACTTC | CASASGGQETQYF
TRBJ2-3 | NA | TRBV2 | NA | TGTGCCAGCAGTGAGATCTTCACAGATACGCAGTATTTT | CASSEIFTDTQYF
TRBJ2-5 | NA | TRBV20-1 | TRBD2 | TGCAGTGCTAGAGATTTTAGGACTAGCGGGAAGTACCAAGAGACCCAGTACTTC | CSARDFRTSGKYQETQYF
TRBJ2-7 | many | TRBV7-3 | TRBD1 | TGTGCCAGCAGCCGCCGGGACAGCTCCTACGAGCAGTACTTC | CASSRRDSSYEQYF
TRBJ2-7 | NA | TRBV7-6 | TRBD1 | TGTGCCAGCAGCTTAGGACCGGGACAGACCCACGAGCAGTACTTC | CASSLGPGQTHEQYF
TRBJ2-7 | few | TRBV3-1 | NA | TGTGCCAGCAGCCACAGGACAGCCTACGAGCAGTACTTC | CASSHRTAYEQYF
TRBJ2-5 | NA | TRBV5-6 | NA | TGTGCCAGCAGCTTGATTGCCGTGGAGTACAAAGAGACCCAGTACTTC | CASSLIAVEYKETQYF
TRBJ2-1 | NA | TRBV6-6 | NA | TGTGCCAGTATAATTGGTCAGCCCTACAATGAGCAGTTCTTC | CASIIGQPYNEQFF
TRBJ2-1 | few | TRBV9 | TRBD2 | TGTGCCAGCAGCCCGCGACTAGCGGGAATCTACAATGAGCAGTTCTTC | CASSPRLAGIYNEQFF
TRBJ2-7 | few | TRBV5-1 | NA | TGCGCCAGCAGCTTGGTTGTAGGGGGCTACGAGCAGTACTTC | CASSLVVGGYEQYF
TRBJ1-4 | NA | TRBV20-1 | NA | TGCAGTGCTAGCCCTCGGAAGGGGAGGTCGGAACTGTTTTTT | CSASPRKGRSELFF
TRBJ2-3 | NA | TRBV20-1 | NA | TGCAGTGCTAGGGAGGACAGCACAGATACGCAGTATTTT | CSAREDSTDTQYF
TRBJ2-1 | NA | TRBV4-1 | NA | TGCGCCAGCAGCCAAGGGTCCCAAGGGATCACCTACAATGAGCAGTTCTTC | CASSQGSQGITYNEQFF
TRBJ2-7 | NA | TRBV12-3/TRBV12-4 | NA | TGTGCCAGCAGTCCTCACAACAGGGTCAACTACGAGCAGTACTTC | CASSPHNRVNYEQYF
TRBJ1-1 | few | TRBV5-1 | NA | TGCGCCAGCAGCCTGATGACAGGCATCTCGACCATGAACACTGAAGCTTTCTTT | CASSLMTGISTMNTEAFF
TRBJ1-5 | NA | TRBV6-5 | NA | TGTGCCAGCAGCGAATATCAGCCCCAGCATTTT | CASSEYQPQHF
TRBJ2-5 | NA | TRBV7-9 | NA | TGTGCCAGCAGCTTAGAAGGGGACCGACTCGAGGAGACCCAGTACTTC | CASSLEGDRLEETQYF
TRBJ1-2 | once | TRBV25-1 | TRBD1 | TGTGCCAGCAGTAAATCGGCCAGGGGGCCTCCTGGCTACACCTTC | CASSKSARGPPGYTF
TRBJ1-2 | NA | TRBV18 | NA | TGTGCCAACTCACCAGAGGGGACCCACTATGGCTACACCTTC | CANSPEGTHYGYTF
TRBJ2-5 | few | TRBV2 | NA | TGTGCCAGCAGTTCTCAGGGGAAAGAGACCCAGTACTTC | CASSSQGKETQYF
TRBJ2-6 | NA | TRBV5-1 | NA | TGCGCCAGCAGCCAGTCGGCTGGGGCCAACGTCCTGACTTTC | CASSQSAGANVLTF
TRBJ1-2 | NA | TRBV29-1 | TRBD1 | TGCAGCGTTGGACAGGGGGCGGACTATGGCTACACCTTC | CSVGQGADYGYTF
TRBJ2-1 | NA | TRBV20-1 | TRBD2 | TGCAGTGCTAGACTAGCGGGAGCGGGAGAGCAGTTCTTC | CSARLAGAGEQFF
TRBJ2-1 | NA | TRBV20-1 | TRBD2 | TGCAGTGCTAGCCGAGCGGGATGGTCCGACGAGCAGTTCTTC | CSASRAGWSDEQFF
TRBJ2-7 | NA | TRBV27 | NA | TGTGCCAGCAGTTCCCTTAGCAGAGTTCACTCCTACGAGCAGTACTTC | CASSSLSRVHSYEQYF